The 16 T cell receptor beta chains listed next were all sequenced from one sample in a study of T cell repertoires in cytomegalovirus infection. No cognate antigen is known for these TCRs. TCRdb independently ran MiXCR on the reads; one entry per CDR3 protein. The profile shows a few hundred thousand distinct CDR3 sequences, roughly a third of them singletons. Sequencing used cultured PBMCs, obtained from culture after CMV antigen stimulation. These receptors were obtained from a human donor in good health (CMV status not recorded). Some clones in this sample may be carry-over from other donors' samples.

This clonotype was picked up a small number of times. CDR3 region: CASSLTGGRNTEAFF. Here the CDR3 DNA reads TGTGCCAGCAGCTTAACCGGGGGAAGGAACACTGAAGCTTTCTTT. V is TRBV7-8 and J is TRBJ1-1; D perhaps matches TRBD1 (5 bases). From germline, CDR1 is SGHVS and CDR2 FQNEAQ. Trimming shortened V by 2 bases and J by 1 base, and 11 bases separated the two germline ends. This CDR3 has 15 residues.

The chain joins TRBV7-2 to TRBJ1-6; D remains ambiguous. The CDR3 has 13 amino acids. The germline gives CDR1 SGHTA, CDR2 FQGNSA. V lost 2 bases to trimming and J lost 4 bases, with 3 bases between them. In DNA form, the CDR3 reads TGTGCCAGCAGCTTACAATATAATTCACCCCTCCACTTT. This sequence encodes CASSLQYNSPLHF. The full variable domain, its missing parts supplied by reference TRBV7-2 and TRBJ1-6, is GAGVSQSPSNKVTEKGKDVELRCDPISGHTALYWYRQSLGQGLEFLIYFQGNSAPDKSGLPSDRFSAERTGGSVSTLTIQRTQQEDSAVYLCASSLQYNSPLHFGNGTRLTVT.

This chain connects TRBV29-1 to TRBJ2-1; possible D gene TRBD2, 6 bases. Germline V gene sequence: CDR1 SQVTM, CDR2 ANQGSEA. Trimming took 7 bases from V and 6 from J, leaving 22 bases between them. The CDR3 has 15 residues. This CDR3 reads CSAVRVLGGANEQFF. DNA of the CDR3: TGCAGCGCCGTAAGGGTTCTGGGGGGAGCCAATGAGCAGTTCTTC.

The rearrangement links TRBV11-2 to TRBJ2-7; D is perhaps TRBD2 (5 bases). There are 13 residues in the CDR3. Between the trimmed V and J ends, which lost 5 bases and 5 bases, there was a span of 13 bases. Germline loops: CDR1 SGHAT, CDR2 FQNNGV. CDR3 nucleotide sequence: TGTGCCAGCAGCCCCCCGGCGGGCCACGAGCAGTACTTC. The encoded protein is CASSPPAGHEQYF. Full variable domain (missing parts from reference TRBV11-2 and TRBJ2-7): EAGVAQSPRYKIIEKRQSVAFWCNPISGHATLYWYQQILGQGPKLLIQFQNNGVVDDSQLPKDRFSAERLKGVDSTLKIQPAKLEDSAVYLCASSPPAGHEQYFGPGTRLTVT.

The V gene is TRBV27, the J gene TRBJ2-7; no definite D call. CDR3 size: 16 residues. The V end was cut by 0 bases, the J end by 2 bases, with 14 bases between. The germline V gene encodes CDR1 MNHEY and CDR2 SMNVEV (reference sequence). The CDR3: CASSLSVGSRAYEQYF. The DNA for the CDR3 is TGTGCCAGCAGTTTATCGGTAGGGTCCCGGGCCTACGAGCAGTACTTC.

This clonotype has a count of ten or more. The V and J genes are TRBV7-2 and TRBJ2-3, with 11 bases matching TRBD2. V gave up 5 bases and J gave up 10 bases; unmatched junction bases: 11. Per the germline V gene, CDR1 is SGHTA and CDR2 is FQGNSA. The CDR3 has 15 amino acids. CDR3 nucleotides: TGTGCCAGCAGCGGTCGACTAGCGGGACCCTCGGCGCAGTATTTT. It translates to CASSGRLAGPSAQYF.

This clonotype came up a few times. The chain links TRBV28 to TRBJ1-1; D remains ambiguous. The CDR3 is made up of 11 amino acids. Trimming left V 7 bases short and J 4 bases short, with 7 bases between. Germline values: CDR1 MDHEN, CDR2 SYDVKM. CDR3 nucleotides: TGTGCCAGCATACATATCACTGAAGCTTTCTTT. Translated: CASIHITEAFF.

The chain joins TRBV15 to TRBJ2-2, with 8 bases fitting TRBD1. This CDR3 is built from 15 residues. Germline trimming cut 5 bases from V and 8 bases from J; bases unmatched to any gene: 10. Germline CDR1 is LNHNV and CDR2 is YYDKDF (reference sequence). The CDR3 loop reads CATSPLTGARGELFF. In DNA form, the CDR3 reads TGTGCCACCAGCCCTCTGACAGGGGCTAGAGGGGAGCTGTTTTTT.

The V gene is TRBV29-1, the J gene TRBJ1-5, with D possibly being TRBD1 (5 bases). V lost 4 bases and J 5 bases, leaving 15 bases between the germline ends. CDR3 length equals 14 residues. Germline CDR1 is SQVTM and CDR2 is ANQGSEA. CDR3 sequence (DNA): TGCAGCGTTGCCTTGACGACAGTCGATCAGCCCCAGCATTTT. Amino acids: CSVALTTVDQPQHF.

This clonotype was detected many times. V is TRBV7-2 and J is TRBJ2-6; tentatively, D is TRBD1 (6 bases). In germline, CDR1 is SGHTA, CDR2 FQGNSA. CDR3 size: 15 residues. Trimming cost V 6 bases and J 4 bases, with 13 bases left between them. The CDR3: CASSRDGTGANVLTF. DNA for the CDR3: TGTGCCAGCAGTCGGGATGGGACAGGGGCCAACGTCCTGACTTTC.

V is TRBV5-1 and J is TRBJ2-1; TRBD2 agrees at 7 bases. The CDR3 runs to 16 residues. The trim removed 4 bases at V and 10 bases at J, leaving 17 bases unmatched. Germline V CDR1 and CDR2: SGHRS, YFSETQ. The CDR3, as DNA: TGCGCCAGCAGCCTCAGTGTGGGAGGGCCATTGGGCGAGCAGTTCTTC. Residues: CASSLSVGGPLGEQFF.

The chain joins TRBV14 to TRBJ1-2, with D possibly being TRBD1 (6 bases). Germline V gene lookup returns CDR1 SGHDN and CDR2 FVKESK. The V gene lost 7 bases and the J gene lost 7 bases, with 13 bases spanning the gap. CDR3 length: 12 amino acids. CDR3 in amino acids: CASNRQDPGYTF. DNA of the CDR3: TGTGCCAGCAACCGACAGGATCCTGGCTACACCTTC.

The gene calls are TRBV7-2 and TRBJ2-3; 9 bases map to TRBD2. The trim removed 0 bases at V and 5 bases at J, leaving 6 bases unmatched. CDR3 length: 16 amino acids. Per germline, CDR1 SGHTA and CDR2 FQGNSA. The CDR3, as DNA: TGTGCCAGCAGCTTAGCGCGGGCGGGAGGGGTAGATACGCAGTATTTT. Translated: CASSLARAGGVDTQYF.

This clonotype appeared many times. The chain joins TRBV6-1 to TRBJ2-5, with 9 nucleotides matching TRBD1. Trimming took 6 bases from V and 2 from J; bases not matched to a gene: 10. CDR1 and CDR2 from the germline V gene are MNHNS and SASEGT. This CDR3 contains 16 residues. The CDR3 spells CASRDPGQGKQETQYF. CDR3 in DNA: TGTGCCAGCAGAGATCCGGGACAGGGAAAACAAGAGACCCAGTACTTC.

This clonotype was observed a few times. CDR3 nucleotide sequence: TGTGCCAGCAGCTTGGGGGCGCGAGAAAAACTGTTTTTT. It specifies CASSLGAREKLFF. V and J are TRBV7-9 and TRBJ1-4; weak D call: TRBD1 (6 bases). Looked up from germline, CDR1 is SEHNR and CDR2 is FQNEAQ (reference sequence). The CDR3 spans 13 residues. Trimming took off 3 bases at V and 8 bases at J, with 10 bases between the two ends.

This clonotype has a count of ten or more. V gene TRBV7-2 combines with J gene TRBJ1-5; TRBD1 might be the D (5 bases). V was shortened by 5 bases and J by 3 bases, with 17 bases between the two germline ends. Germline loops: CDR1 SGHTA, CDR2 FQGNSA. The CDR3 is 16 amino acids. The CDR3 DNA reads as TGTGCCAGCAGCCGCCAGGGAGCGGGAACCAATCAGCCCCAGCATTTT. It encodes CASSRQGAGTNQPQHF.